These 24 T cell receptor beta chains originate from one sample sequenced in a study of shared clonotypes between healthy human individuals. The table came from immunoSEQ multiplex PCR; TCRdb's copy has only in-frame clones and leaves some out. The data hold over a million clones, with approximately 80% observed a single time. The sequenced sample was memory CD4+ T cells from PBMCs. Documented subset: CD45RA-negative fraction. All receptors come from a man younger than 35 in good health. Some clones in this sample may be carry-over from other donors' samples.

The V and J genes are TRBV5-4 and TRBJ2-1; D is possibly TRBD1 or TRBD2 (5 bases each). The ends were cut back, 3 bases at V and 3 bases at J, with 13 bases in the middle. CDR3 size: 15 residues. The V gene's germline CDR1 is SGHNT and CDR2 YYREEE (reference sequence). CDR3 nucleotides: TGTGCCAGCAGCTCCGGGACCAATCTCTACAATGAGCAGTTCTTC. Its protein product is CASSSGTNLYNEQFF. Full variable domain (rest looked up from reference TRBV5-4 and TRBJ2-1): ETGVTQSPTHLIKTRGQQVTLRCSSQSGHNTVSWYQQALGQGPQFIFQYYREEENGRGNFPPRFSGLQFPNYSSELNVNALELDDSALYLCASSSGTNLYNEQFFGPGTRLTVL.

This chain uses TRBV18 with TRBJ2-1; 11 nucleotides match TRBD2. Germline values: CDR1 KGHSH, CDR2 LQKENI. This CDR3 region has 16 residues. Trimming at V came to 1 base and at J to 3 bases, leaving 2 bases not matched to a gene. CDR3 DNA: TGTGCCAGCTCACCACAAGGGACTAGCGGCTACAATGAGCAGTTCTTC. Its protein is CASSPQGTSGYNEQFF.

The chain couples TRBV18 to TRBJ2-7; 8 bases line up with TRBD2. This CDR3 spans 13 amino acids. Germline values: CDR1 KGHSH, CDR2 LQKENI. After removal of 4 bases from V and 4 bases from J, the junction contained 3 bases not matched to a gene. The CDR3 nucleotides are TGTGCCAGCTCACAAACTAGCGGTTACGAGCAGTACTTC. Its protein product is CASSQTSGYEQYF.

The chain combines TRBV7-3 with TRBJ2-6, with no clear D. V lost 4 bases to trimming and J lost 1 base, with 17 bases between them. The V gene's germline CDR1 is SGHTA and CDR2 FQGTGA. The CDR3 runs to 18 residues. CDR3 region: CASSSRDKDPSGANVLTF. The CDR3 DNA follows: TGTGCCAGCAGCTCCCGCGATAAAGACCCATCTGGGGCCAACGTCCTGACTTTC.

The V and J genes are TRBV2 and TRBJ1-3, with unresolved D. The CDR3 totals 14 residues. V lost 2 bases and J 0 bases, leaving 5 bases between the germline ends. Germline V lookup: CDR1 SNHLY, CDR2 FYNNEI. This CDR3 reads CASSETRSGNTIYF. The CDR3 nucleotides read TGTGCCAGCAGTGAAACTCGCTCTGGAAACACCATATATTTT.

The chain couples TRBV25-1 to TRBJ2-5, with D perhaps TRBD1 (6 bases). Trimming removed 3 bases from V and 5 bases from J, with 19 bases in between. Per the germline V gene, CDR1 is MGHDK and CDR2 is SYGVNS. The CDR3 loop spans 16 amino acids. The CDR3 sequence: CASSDPQGHVAETQYF. The CDR3 coding sequence is TGTGCCAGCAGTGACCCTCAGGGACACGTCGCGGAGACCCAGTACTTC.

The chain carries TRBV7-3 and TRBJ2-3; possibly TRBD2 for D (6 bases). The CDR3 length is 15 residues. V was clipped by 1 base and J by 4 bases, with 12 bases between them. From germline, CDR1 is SGHTA and CDR2 FQGTGA. The CDR3 region is CASSLNGGEADTQYF. The CDR3 DNA sequence: TGTGCCAGCAGCTTAAACGGGGGAGAGGCAGATACGCAGTATTTT.

The chain employs TRBV4-1 and TRBJ2-7; D is uncertain. From germline, CDR1 is MGHRA and CDR2 YSYEKL. V gave up 4 bases and J gave up 2 bases, with 12 bases separating them. This CDR3 is 14 amino acids long. The CDR3 DNA follows: TGCGCCAGCAGCCCCTACAGTGGGACCTACGAGCAGTACTTC. It is translated as CASSPYSGTYEQYF.

This clone was found many times. As DNA, the CDR3 is TGTGCTAGTGTTATGGATAACACTGAAGCTTTCTTT. Translated: CASVMDNTEAFF. The chain joins TRBV12-5 to TRBJ1-1; unclear D gene. V was shortened by 7 bases and J by 2 bases, with 8 bases between the two germline ends. Germline assignment: CDR1 LGHNT and CDR2 FRNRAP. There are 12 residues in the CDR3.

This chain connects TRBV29-1 to TRBJ2-7; D tentatively fits TRBD1 or TRBD2 (5 bases each). Per the germline V gene, CDR1 is SQVTM and CDR2 is ANQGSEA. Trimming pared 4 bases from V and 0 bases from J, leaving 16 bases between. The CDR3 extends over 15 amino acids. The CDR3 nucleotides read TGCAGCGTTGTGCCTACGGGACGGAGCTCCTACGAGCAGTACTTC. Protein sequence: CSVVPTGRSSYEQYF.

The chain combines TRBV11-3 with TRBJ2-1; the match to TRBD1 covers 9 bases. Germline V gene sequence: CDR1 SGHNT, CDR2 YENEEA. With 5 bases clipped from V and 3 bases from J, the junction kept 8 bases outside the gene matches. The CDR3 is made up of 16 amino acids. The CDR3 DNA reads TGTGCCAGCAGCCCCCGGACAGGGGAGGGCTACAATGAGCAGTTCTTC. Translating gives CASSPRTGEGYNEQFF. Combining the CDR3 with reference TRBV11-3 and TRBJ2-1 gives the whole variable domain EAGVVQSPRYKIIEKKQPVAFWCNPISGHNTLYWYLQNLGQGPELLIRYENEEAVDDSQLPKDRFSAERLKGVDSTLKIQPAELGDSAVYLCASSPRTGEGYNEQFFGPGTRLTVL.

In this sample, this clone turned up a few times. The V and J genes are TRBV6-4 and TRBJ1-2; 8 bases are shared with TRBD1. Germline CDR1 and CDR2: MRHNA and SNTAGT. The length of the CDR3 is 14 residues. V trimming: 8 bases; J trimming: 8 bases; junction bases outside the gene matches: 13. CDR3 DNA: TGTGCCAGCTCAAAAGATCAGGGGGCGCAAGGCTACACCTTC. It translates to CASSKDQGAQGYTF.

The CDR3 DNA sequence: TGTGCCAGCAGCTCCGGGGCGGGGGGCCGAGGTTTCGAGCAGTACTTC. Amino acids: CASSSGAGGRGFEQYF. The genes are TRBV5-5 and TRBJ2-7; TRBD2 aligns across 8 bases. The CDR3 loop spans 16 amino acids. V dropped 3 bases and J dropped 6; count of bases not matched to a gene: 14. Germline values: CDR1 SGHKS, CDR2 YYEKEE (reference sequence).

The chain employs TRBV27 and TRBJ2-7; tentatively, D is TRBD2 (5 bases). Germline-derived CDR1 and CDR2 are MNHEY and SMNVEV (reference sequence). The CDR3 length is 16 residues. Trimming removed 6 bases from V and 0 bases from J, with 18 bases in between. The CDR3 DNA sequence: TGTGCCAGCAGACGCACCGGACTCACATCCTCCTACGAGCAGTACTTC. This sequence encodes CASRRTGLTSSYEQYF.

This clone was seen once. The chain links TRBV18 to TRBJ2-5, with no clear D. CDR1 and CDR2 (germline): KGHSH, LQKENI. V lost 6 bases and J 5 bases, leaving 13 bases between the germline ends. The CDR3 covers 13 residues. This CDR3 reads CASSPALFETQYF. In DNA form, the CDR3 reads TGTGCCAGCTCCCCCGCCCTTTTCGAGACCCAGTACTTC.

The chain joins TRBV2 to TRBJ1-5, with 7 bases that match TRBD1. V trimming: 7 bases; J trimming: 2 bases; junction bases outside the gene matches: 8. This CDR3 has 15 residues. Germline V lookup: CDR1 SNHLY, CDR2 FYNNEI. CDR3 loop: CASNLQGSRNQPQHF. CDR3 nucleotide sequence: TGTGCCAGCAACCTACAGGGGTCTCGCAATCAGCCCCAGCATTTT.

J is TRBJ2-1 and V is TRBV2, with D perhaps TRBD1 (5 bases). Germline V gene data show CDR1 as SNHLY and CDR2 as FYNNEI. V lost 4 bases and J 5 bases, leaving 9 bases between the germline ends. This CDR3 spans 13 amino acids. Written as DNA, the CDR3 is TGTGCCAGCAGTGTAGACAGAAACAATGAGCAGTTCTTC. Its protein is CASSVDRNNEQFF.

Only one count was recorded for this clone. This chain connects TRBV6-6 to TRBJ2-5; D remains ambiguous. Germline CDR1 MNHNY, CDR2 SVGAGI (reference sequence). The CDR3 has 14 residues. Trimming left V 4 bases short and J 5 bases short, with 14 bases between. DNA for the CDR3: TGTGCCAGCAGTTTCACCATAGGGCCGGAGACCCAGTACTTC. Amino acids: CASSFTIGPETQYF.

The chain couples TRBV2 to TRBJ2-2; TRBD2 is a possible D gene (6 bases). This CDR3 contains 15 residues. The germline CDR1 and CDR2 sequences are SNHLY and FYNNEI. The V and J ends lost 6 bases and 0 bases respectively, with 11 bases between them. Here the CDR3 DNA reads TGTGCCAGCAGACGTAGCGGTTCGAACACCGGGGAGCTGTTTTTT. This codes for CASRRSGSNTGELFF.

The chain links TRBV4-1 to TRBJ2-5; TRBD2 matches 7 bases. The CDR3 length is 17 residues. The germline V gene has CDR1 MGHRA and CDR2 YSYEKL. The J segment lost 5 bases and the V segment lost 1 base, leaving 13 bases of the junction unmatched. CDR3: CASSQAAVEPGGETQYF. CDR3 bases: TGCGCCAGCAGCCAAGCTGCGGTCGAGCCCGGGGGGGAGACCCAGTACTTC.

The genes are TRBV11-2 and TRBJ1-1; D possibly corresponds to TRBD1 (6 bases). Germline-derived CDR1 and CDR2 are SGHAT and FQNNGV. The CDR3 is made up of 15 amino acids. V gave up 5 bases and J gave up 3 bases, with 16 bases separating them. CDR3 sequence: CASSPTTGSYTEAFF. The CDR3 region has the DNA TGTGCCAGCAGCCCCACCACAGGGTCCTACACTGAAGCTTTCTTT.

The CDR3 sequence: CASSSSEGNEQFF. CDR3 in DNA: TGTGCCAGCAGCTCCTCGGAGGGCAATGAGCAGTTCTTC. This chain joins TRBV7-2 and TRBJ2-1; tentative D call: TRBD2 (6 bases). The ends were cut back, 4 bases at V and 6 bases at J, with 10 bases in the middle. Germline lookup yields CDR1 SGHTA and CDR2 FQGNSA. This CDR3 comprises 13 residues.

This chain uses TRBV6-5 with TRBJ1-1; 10 bases match TRBD1. The CDR3 length is 16 residues. After removal of 4 bases from V and 4 bases from J, the junction contained 9 bases not matched to a gene. Per the germline V gene, CDR1 is MNHEY and CDR2 is SVGAGI. In DNA, the CDR3 is TGTGCCAGCAGTTTGACAGGGGGCCGGTGGAGCACTGAAGCTTTCTTT. Amino acid sequence: CASSLTGGRWSTEAFF.

This chain links TRBV29-1 with TRBJ2-5, with D perhaps being TRBD1 or TRBD2 (6 bases each). Germline assignment: CDR1 SQVTM and CDR2 ANQGSEA. The V and J ends lost 8 bases and 3 bases respectively, with 13 bases between them. CDR3 length: 12 amino acids. In DNA form, the CDR3 reads TGCAGCCCCCGGGGGCCGGAAGAGACCCAGTACTTC. As protein: CSPRGPEETQYF.